These 27 T cell receptor beta chains were sequenced from one sample in a study of long-term antiretroviral therapy in people with HIV. This was the immunoSEQ v3.0 assay at survey level. Repertoires were generated with immunoSEQ multiplex PCR, while TCRdb's copy carries only in-frame clones and drops some. The table has approximately 30,000 clones, just over 85% seen once. This sample comprised unsorted PBMCs, obtained 0.8 years after starting antiretroviral therapy. The source of these receptors is a woman in her twenties or thirties with HIV.

The chain employs TRBV19 and TRBJ2-3; 14 bases map to TRBD2. Trimming took 4 bases from V and 4 from J; bases not matched to a gene: 10. CDR1 is LNHDA, CDR2 SQIVND, per germline (reference sequence). This CDR3 is 18 amino acids long. CDR3 coding DNA: TGTGCCAGTAGTACCCGACTAGCGGGGGGGCTTTCGGCAGATACGCAGTATTTT. This encodes CASSTRLAGGLSADTQYF.

V is TRBV4-2 and J is TRBJ2-1; TRBD2 agrees at 7 bases. V was pared by 3 bases and J by 9 bases, with 5 bases of the junction left unmatched. The CDR3 runs 13 residues. The germline V gene encodes CDR1 LGHNA and CDR2 YNFKEQ. The CDR3 loop is CASSQEGEGEQFF. The DNA of the CDR3 is TGTGCCAGCAGCCAGGAAGGGGAGGGTGAGCAGTTCTTC.

The rearrangement uses TRBV27 and TRBJ1-6; no firm D call. In germline, CDR1 is MNHEY, CDR2 SMNVEV (reference sequence). The length of the CDR3 is 14 residues. Trimming took off 4 bases at V and 7 bases at J, with 11 bases between the two ends. The CDR3 nucleotides are TGTGCCAGCAGTTGGGGAACTGAAAATTCACCCCTCCACTTT. It yields the protein CASSWGTENSPLHF.

This sequence joins TRBV10-3 and TRBJ1-3; D remains ambiguous. Germline lookup yields CDR1 ENHRY and CDR2 SYGVKD. This CDR3 is built from 15 residues. V was trimmed by 4 bases and J by 0 bases, leaving 10 bases between them. The CDR3 reads CAISAFGNSGNTIYF. The CDR3 DNA reads as TGTGCCATCAGTGCCTTCGGAAACTCTGGAAACACCATATATTTT.

The genes are TRBV5-1 and TRBJ1-2, with TRBD1 as a possible D gene (5 bases). The V gene's germline CDR1 is SGHRS and CDR2 YFSETQ. The CDR3 extends over 14 amino acids. V dropped 0 bases and J dropped 4 bases, with 10 bases sitting between them. The CDR3 nucleotides read TGCGCCAGCAGCTTGGGAGACAGAACCTATGGCTACACCTTC. Protein: CASSLGDRTYGYTF.

The J gene is TRBJ1-2, the V gene TRBV6-5; D call uncertain. V lost 5 bases, J lost 4 bases, and 8 bases lay in between. The CDR3 has 12 residues. Germline V gene sequence: CDR1 MNHEY, CDR2 SVGAGI. The CDR3, as DNA: TGTGCCAGCAGTCCTGTCCCCTATGGCTACACCTTC. This codes for CASSPVPYGYTF.

The chain uses TRBV4-2 and TRBJ1-2, with 9 bases identical to TRBD1. The CDR3 covers 15 residues. V gave up 0 bases and J gave up 3 bases; unmatched junction bases: 2. Germline V gene sequence: CDR1 LGHNA, CDR2 YNFKEQ. The CDR3 here is CASSQETGGHYGYTF. The DNA for the CDR3 is TGTGCCAGCAGCCAAGAAACAGGGGGCCACTATGGCTACACCTTC.

The chain is built from TRBV5-5 and TRBJ2-7; 7 bases match TRBD1. With V trimmed by 2 bases and J by 2 bases, 1 base remained unmatched. CDR3 length: 13 residues. From germline, CDR1 is SGHKS and CDR2 YYEKEE (reference sequence). The CDR3 region has the DNA TGTGCCAGCAGCTTAACAGGGGCCTACGAGCAGTACGTC. It is translated as CASSLTGAYEQYV.

V is TRBV14 and J is TRBJ2-2; 7 bases line up with TRBD1. V gave up 6 bases and J gave up 2 bases; unmatched junction bases: 9. The CDR3 length is 16 residues. Per the germline V gene, CDR1 is SGHDN and CDR2 is FVKESK. DNA for the CDR3: TGTGCCAGCAGTCATAGACAGGGTCGAAACACCGGGGAGCTGTTTTTT. Encoded protein: CASSHRQGRNTGELFF.

The V and J genes are TRBV2 and TRBJ1-5; no firm D call. This CDR3 comprises 15 residues. Per germline, CDR1 SNHLY and CDR2 FYNNEI. Trimming left V 6 bases short and J 3 bases short, with 15 bases between. The CDR3 DNA reads TGTGCCAGCAGATGGGCCTCGGCGATCAATCAGCCCCAGCATTTT. It encodes CASRWASAINQPQHF.

The chain is built from TRBV27 and TRBJ1-1; TRBD1 is a possible D gene (6 bases). Germline CDR1 and CDR2: MNHEY and SMNVEV (reference sequence). The CDR3 is 15 residues long. V was shortened by 7 bases and J by 7 bases, with 22 bases between the two germline ends. Here the CDR3 reads CASKEGGVARGEAFF. DNA for the CDR3: TGTGCCAGCAAGGAAGGGGGAGTCGCTCGGGGTGAAGCTTTCTTT.

The rearrangement joins TRBV7-2 to TRBJ2-3, with 10 bases identical to TRBD2. This CDR3 is built from 16 residues. The junction had 8 bases not matched to a gene; V was cut back by 6 bases and J by 2 bases. The germline CDR1 and CDR2 sequences are SGHTA and FQGNSA. CDR3 DNA: TGTGCCAGCAGACATGGACTAGCGGACTTCACAGATACGCAGTATTTT. It codes for CASRHGLADFTDTQYF.

CDR3 coding DNA: TGTGCCAGCAGCTCACAGGCCTCCGGGGAGCTGTTTTTT. Translated, it gives CASSSQASGELFF. V usage is TRBV9 and J usage is TRBJ2-2; D possibly corresponds to TRBD1 (5 bases). V was shortened by 4 bases and J by 6 bases, with 10 bases between the two germline ends. CDR1 is SGDLS, CDR2 YYNGEE, per germline. This CDR3 comprises 13 residues.

This chain joins TRBV6-6 and TRBJ1-1; D unresolved. V lost 0 bases, J lost 1 base, and 6 bases lay in between. Germline values: CDR1 MNHNY, CDR2 SVGAGI (reference sequence). The CDR3 extends over 14 amino acids. CDR3 region: CASSYSSPNTEAFF. CDR3 nucleotides: TGTGCCAGCAGTTACTCGTCCCCGAACACTGAAGCTTTCTTT.

The chain combines TRBV28 with TRBJ1-5; the D is unclear. CDR1 and CDR2 from the germline V gene are MDHEN and SYDVKM. CDR3 length: 12 amino acids. Trimming shortened V by 3 bases and J by 10 bases, and 10 bases separated the two germline ends. The CDR3 sequence is CASSLEHSPQHF. The CDR3 region has the DNA TGTGCCAGCAGTTTGGAACATTCTCCCCAGCATTTT.

The chain employs TRBV10-2 and TRBJ1-1; 7 bases fit TRBD1. In germline, CDR1 is WSHSY, CDR2 SAAADI. With V trimmed by 4 bases and J by 5 bases, 4 bases remained unmatched. The CDR3 is 13 amino acids. The CDR3 coding sequence is TGCGCCAGCAGTGCAGGGGGGGGGACTGAAGCTTTCTTT. Its protein is CASSAGGGTEAFF.

A single count supports this clone. This chain uses TRBV7-9 with TRBJ1-1, with D possibly being TRBD1 (5 bases). The CDR3 extends over 17 amino acids. Germline V gene lookup returns CDR1 SEHNR and CDR2 FQNEAQ (reference sequence). Trimming removed 5 bases at V and 1 base at J, with 20 bases between. The CDR3 DNA follows: TGTGCCAGCAGCGGGGGAGGGGCTGCATGGCGGAACACTGAAGCTTTCTTT. Its protein is CASSGGGAAWRNTEAFF.

This CDR3 reads CASSYLGSSGDYGYTF. Written as DNA, the CDR3 is TGTGCCAGCAGTTACTTGGGAAGCAGCGGGGACTATGGCTACACCTTC. V usage is TRBV6-6 and J usage is TRBJ1-2; no clear D. The V gene lost 1 base and the J gene lost 3 bases, with 15 bases spanning the gap. Germline-derived CDR1 and CDR2 are MNHNY and SVGAGI (reference sequence). The CDR3 totals 16 residues.

This chain links TRBV10-2 with TRBJ2-1; D perhaps matches TRBD2 (6 bases). V shed 5 bases and J shed 1 base, with 9 bases lying between them. The CDR3 has 14 residues. In germline, CDR1 is WSHSY, CDR2 SAAADI. The CDR3 protein is CASSLALSYNEQFF. The DNA for the CDR3 is TGCGCCAGCAGTCTAGCGTTGTCCTACAATGAGCAGTTCTTC.

The chain joins TRBV30 to TRBJ1-1; D unresolved. CDR1 is GTSNPN and CDR2 is SVGIG in the germline V gene (reference sequence). The CDR3 is 14 residues long. Trimming left V 2 bases short and J 1 base short, with 11 bases between. CDR3 region: CAWSTTLGNTEAFF. The CDR3 DNA is TGTGCCTGGAGTACGACCCTAGGGAACACTGAAGCTTTCTTT.

The chain links TRBV9 to TRBJ2-3; D gene uncertain. The length of the CDR3 is 14 residues. CDR1 and CDR2 (germline): SGDLS, YYNGEE. V was cut by 3 bases and J by 2 bases, with 10 bases left in between. The CDR3 sequence: CASSGKIYTDTQYF. CDR3 nucleotides: TGTGCCAGCAGCGGGAAAATCTACACAGATACGCAGTATTTT.

The V and J genes are TRBV5-6 and TRBJ1-1; D ambiguous. CDR1 and CDR2 from the germline V gene are SGHDT and YYEEEE. V lost 2 bases to trimming and J lost 1 base, with 15 bases between them. The CDR3 consists of 16 residues. The CDR3 sequence is CASSLTNIVENTEAFF. As DNA, the CDR3 is TGTGCCAGCAGCTTAACTAACATCGTTGAGAACACTGAAGCTTTCTTT.

J is TRBJ2-3 and V is TRBV19; 10 nucleotides agree with TRBD2. V dropped 4 bases and J dropped 3; count of bases not matched to a gene: 7. Per the germline V gene, CDR1 is LNHDA and CDR2 is SQIVND (reference sequence). The CDR3 is 16 residues long. The CDR3 region has the DNA TGTGCCAGTAGTAGGGGTTCTAGCGGGGGAACAGATACGCAGTATTTT. Its protein is CASSRGSSGGTDTQYF.

V is TRBV7-2 and J is TRBJ2-2; the D gene is possibly TRBD2 (5 bases). CDR1 SGHTA and CDR2 FQGNSA come from the germline V gene. The CDR3 totals 16 residues. V lost 2 bases and J lost 4, with 14 bases in between. The CDR3 reads CASSLLWGDLTGELFF. The CDR3 coding sequence is TGTGCCAGCAGCTTACTCTGGGGAGATCTCACCGGGGAGCTGTTTTTT.

This clone has only a few counts. The chain links TRBV6-5 to TRBJ1-5, with 7 bases lining up with TRBD1. Germline CDR1 reads MNHEY; CDR2 reads SVGAGI. This CDR3 is built from 15 residues. The V segment lost 5 bases and the J segment 4 bases; nucleotides outside the gene matches: 8. The CDR3 protein is CASSPRQGRNQPQHF. The CDR3 DNA sequence: TGTGCCAGCAGTCCCCGACAGGGAAGGAATCAGCCCCAGCATTTT.

V is TRBV28 and J is TRBJ1-5; D is unclear. Deletions cut 7 bases from V and 6 bases from J, with 10 bases between. The CDR3 covers 12 residues. Germline values: CDR1 MDHEN, CDR2 SYDVKM. CDR3 nucleotide sequence: TGTGCCAGCATAAGGGTGGGTCAGCCCCAGCATTTT. Translation: CASIRVGQPQHF.

The sample holds a few counts of this clone. The chain is built from TRBV7-2 and TRBJ1-5; D call uncertain. Germline assignment: CDR1 SGHTA and CDR2 FQGNSA. Trimming cost V 0 bases and J 5 bases, with 2 bases left between them. CDR3 length: 12 amino acids. CDR3 nucleotides: TGTGCCAGCAGCTTAGCGGATCAGCCCCAGCATTTT. It specifies CASSLADQPQHF. The whole variable domain, filled in from reference TRBV7-2 and TRBJ1-5, reads GAGVSQSPSNKVTEKGKDVELRCDPISGHTALYWYRQSLGQGLEFLIYFQGNSAPDKSGLPSDRFSAERTGGSVSTLTIQRTQQEDSAVYLCASSLADQPQHFGDGTRLSIL.